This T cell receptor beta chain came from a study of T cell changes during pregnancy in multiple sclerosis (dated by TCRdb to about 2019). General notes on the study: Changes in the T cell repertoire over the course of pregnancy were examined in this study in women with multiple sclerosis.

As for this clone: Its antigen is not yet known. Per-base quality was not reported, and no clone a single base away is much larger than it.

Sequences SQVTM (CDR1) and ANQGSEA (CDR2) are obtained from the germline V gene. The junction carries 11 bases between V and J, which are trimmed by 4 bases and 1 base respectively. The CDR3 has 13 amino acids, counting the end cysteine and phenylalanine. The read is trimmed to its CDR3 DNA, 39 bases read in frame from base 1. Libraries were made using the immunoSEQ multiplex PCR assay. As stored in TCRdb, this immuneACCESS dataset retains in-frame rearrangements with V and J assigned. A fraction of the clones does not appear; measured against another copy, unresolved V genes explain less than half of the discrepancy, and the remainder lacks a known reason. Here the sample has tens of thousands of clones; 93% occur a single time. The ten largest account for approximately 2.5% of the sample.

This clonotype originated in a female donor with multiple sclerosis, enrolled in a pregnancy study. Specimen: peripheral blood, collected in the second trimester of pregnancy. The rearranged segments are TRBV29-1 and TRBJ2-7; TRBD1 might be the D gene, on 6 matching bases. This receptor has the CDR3 CSVVSGASYEQYF. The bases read TGCAGCGTTGTGTCAGGGGCATCCTACGAGCAGTACTTC.